One and the same sample provided the 14 T cell receptor beta chains below, sequenced in a study of blood T cell repertoires in COVID-19. Here immunoSEQ multiplex PCR was the method, and the copy in TCRdb shows in-frame clones only, minus some. The repertoire holds about 310,000 clones, with about 89% as singletons. Sequenced sample: PBMCs or T cells enriched from blood (not recorded which). The receptors derive from a woman aged 40 to 50 who had recovered from COVID-19.

The V gene is TRBV5-4, the J gene TRBJ1-1, with a possible D match to TRBD1 (6 bases). Germline CDR1 SGHNT, CDR2 YYREEE (reference sequence). Trimming removed 2 bases from V and 1 base from J, with 15 bases in between. This CDR3 spans 16 amino acids. CDR3 DNA: TGTGCCAGCAGCTTAGACAGGAGGTGGGAGAACACTGAAGCTTTCTTT. Residues: CASSLDRRWENTEAFF.

A single count supports this clone. The chain carries TRBV5-4 and TRBJ2-1; 7 bases are a match to TRBD2. The CDR3 sequence is 15 residues long. With V trimmed by 2 bases and J by 1 base, 3 bases remained unmatched. Germline CDR1 reads SGHNT; CDR2 reads YYREEE (reference sequence). CDR3 sequence reads: CASSFGGGSYNEQFF. Here the CDR3 DNA reads TGTGCCAGCAGCTTTGGGGGGGGATCCTACAATGAGCAGTTCTTC.

This chain connects TRBV12-3 or TRBV12-4 to TRBJ1-2; D is unclear. Trimming took 10 bases from V and 1 from J, leaving 7 bases between them. The CDR3 loop spans 11 amino acids. The CDR3 nucleotides are TGTGCCACCCGGTTTAACTATGGCTACACCTTC. The encoded protein is CATRFNYGYTF.

The chain links TRBV7-2 to TRBJ2-5, with a weak D call TRBD1 (7 bases). Trimming removed 5 bases at V and 2 bases at J, with 15 bases between. From germline, CDR1 is SGHTA and CDR2 FQGNSA. The CDR3 has 15 residues. CDR3 bases: TGTGCCAGCAGCGCTATCAGGGGGGTACAAGAGACCCAGTACTTC. It encodes CASSAIRGVQETQYF.

Only one count was recorded for this clone. V usage is TRBV7-2 and J usage is TRBJ2-1; D is unresolved. CDR3 length: 12 amino acids. V lost 3 bases to trimming and J lost 8 bases, with 8 bases between them. Germline lookup yields CDR1 SGHTA and CDR2 FQGNSA. The CDR3 is CASSFQYDEQFF. The CDR3 coding sequence is TGTGCCAGCAGCTTTCAGTATGATGAGCAGTTCTTC.

This sequence joins TRBV30 and TRBJ2-7, with TRBD2 matching over 7 bases. Germline CDR1 GTSNPN, CDR2 SVGIG (reference sequence). The CDR3 length is 14 residues. J gave up 2 bases and V 0 bases, and 4 bases lay outside the gene matches. DNA of the CDR3: TGTGCCTGGAGTGTAGCGGGGAACACCTACGAGCAGTACTTC. Amino acids: CAWSVAGNTYEQYF.

The genes are TRBV27 and TRBJ1-4; D is ambiguous. The CDR3 has 14 amino acids. Per germline, CDR1 MNHEY and CDR2 SMNVEV (reference sequence). The V and J ends lost 6 bases and 11 bases respectively, with 19 bases between them. The CDR3: CASRDAEGLSKLFF. The CDR3 nucleotides are TGTGCCAGCAGGGACGCGGAGGGCCTATCGAAACTGTTTTTT.

V and J are TRBV7-6 and TRBJ2-7; tentatively, D is TRBD1 (6 bases). Germline lookup yields CDR1 SGHVS and CDR2 FNYEAQ. The CDR3 runs to 14 residues. The V and J ends lost 6 bases and 7 bases respectively, with 19 bases between them. CDR3 region: CASSPTGTSLEQYF. DNA of the CDR3: TGTGCCAGCAGTCCGACAGGAACCTCCCTTGAGCAGTACTTC. The full variable domain, rest sourced from reference TRBV7-6 and TRBJ2-7, is GAGVSQSPRYKVTKRGQDVALRCDPISGHVSLYWYRQALGQGPEFLTYFNYEAQQDKSGLPNDRFSAERPEGSISTLTIQRTEQRDSAMYRCASSPTGTSLEQYFGPGTRLTVT.

V usage is TRBV5-1 and J usage is TRBJ1-5; D is unclear. CDR1 is SGHRS and CDR2 is YFSETQ in the germline V gene. V was shortened by 0 bases and J by 0 bases, with 7 bases between the two germline ends. The CDR3 length is 15 residues. CDR3 loop: CASSLGAVSNQPQHF. CDR3 bases: TGCGCCAGCAGCTTGGGGGCAGTTAGCAATCAGCCCCAGCATTTT.

The J gene is TRBJ2-3, the V gene TRBV3-1 (or the pseudogene TRBV3-2), with 8 bases lining up with TRBD2. With V trimmed by 2 bases and J by 2 bases, 12 bases remained unmatched. In germline, CDR1 is LGHDT, CDR2 YNNKEL (reference sequence). The CDR3 length is 18 residues. The CDR3 coding sequence is TGTGCCAGCAGCCAACGAAACCCCCTCGGGAGGGCCACAGATACGCAGTATTTT. This gives the protein CASSQRNPLGRATDTQYF.

The count of this clone is one. V usage is TRBV7-9 and J usage is TRBJ2-4, with D unresolved. Germline V CDR1 and CDR2: SEHNR, FQNEAQ (reference sequence). V shed 5 bases and J shed 8 bases, with 19 bases lying between them. The CDR3 has 15 amino acids. The CDR3 nucleotides read TGTGCCAGCAGCAACCAGGCTGGAAACTTAGACATTCAGTACTTC. As protein: CASSNQAGNLDIQYF.

J is TRBJ2-1 and V is TRBV3-1 (or the pseudogene TRBV3-2), with a possible D match to TRBD2 (6 bases). The CDR3 extends over 13 amino acids. Germline V gives CDR1 LGHDT, CDR2 YNNKEL (reference sequence). V dropped 3 bases and J dropped 6 bases, with 9 bases sitting between them. This chain's CDR3 is CASSQRDGNEQFF. In DNA, the CDR3 is TGTGCCAGCAGCCAGCGGGATGGCAATGAGCAGTTCTTC.

The chain recombines TRBV11-3 with TRBJ2-1, with D perhaps TRBD2 (5 bases). The CDR3 totals 17 residues. Trimming shortened V by 2 bases and J by 0 bases, and 14 bases separated the two germline ends. Germline loops: CDR1 SGHNT, CDR2 YENEEA. CDR3 coding DNA: TGTGCCAGCAGCTTATTTAGCCTAGGGAGCTCCTACAATGAGCAGTTCTTC. This translates into CASSLFSLGSSYNEQFF.

The CDR3 coding sequence is TGCGCCAGCAGCCAAGGAGCAGGTCTACAAAACACCATATATTTT. This codes for CASSQGAGLQNTIYF. J is TRBJ1-3 and V is TRBV4-3; D is ambiguous. Trimming took 1 base from V and 6 from J, leaving 13 bases between them. The CDR3 consists of 15 residues. The V gene's germline CDR1 is LGHNA and CDR2 YSLEER.